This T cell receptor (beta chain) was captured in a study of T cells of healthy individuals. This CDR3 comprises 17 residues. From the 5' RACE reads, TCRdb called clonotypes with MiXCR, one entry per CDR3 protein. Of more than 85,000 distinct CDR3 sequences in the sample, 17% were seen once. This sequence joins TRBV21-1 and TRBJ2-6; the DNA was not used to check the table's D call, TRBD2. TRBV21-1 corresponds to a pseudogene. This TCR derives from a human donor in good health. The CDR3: CASSGPRDPSGANVLTF. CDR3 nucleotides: TGTGCCAGCAGCGGCCCTCGGGATCCCTCTGGGGCCAACGTCCTGACTTTC.